The entry below gives a single TCR beta chain sequence along with its context. The data belong to a study of blood T cell repertoires in COVID-19. Across the whole study: Some COVID-19 samples were acute and others convalescent; all came from the United States, Italy and Spain.

The data were produced by immunoSEQ multiplex PCR, yet TCRdb's version contains in-frame clones alone and is incomplete. The data hold roughly 250,000 clones, with 82% observed a single time. Sequencing used peripheral blood. The receptor comes from an older woman with active or convalescent COVID-19.

CDR3 nucleotide sequence: TGTGCCAGCAGCCCCGGCCCGACGGCGGGTACTGAAGCTTTCTTT. Its protein product is CASSPGPTAGTEAFF. The rearrangement uses TRBV7-9 and TRBJ1-1, with D unresolved. Germline lookup yields CDR1 SEHNR and CDR2 FQNEAQ (reference sequence). V dropped 5 bases and J dropped 5 bases, with 18 bases sitting between them. CDR3 length: 15 residues.